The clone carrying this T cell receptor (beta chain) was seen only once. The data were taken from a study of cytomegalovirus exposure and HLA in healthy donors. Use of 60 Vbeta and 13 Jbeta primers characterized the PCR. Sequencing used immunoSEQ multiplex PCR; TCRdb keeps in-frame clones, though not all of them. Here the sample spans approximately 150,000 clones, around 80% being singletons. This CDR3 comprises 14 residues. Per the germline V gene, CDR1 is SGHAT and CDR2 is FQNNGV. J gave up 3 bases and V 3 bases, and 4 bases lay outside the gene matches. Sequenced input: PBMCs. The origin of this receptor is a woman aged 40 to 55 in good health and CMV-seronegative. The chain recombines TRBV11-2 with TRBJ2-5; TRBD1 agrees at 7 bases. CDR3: CASSFGTEKETQYF. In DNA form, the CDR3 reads TGTGCCAGCAGCTTTGGGACAGAAAAAGAGACCCAGTACTTC.